This TCR beta chain was documented in a study of response to subunit inactivated influenza vaccine. Each CDR3 protein is one row after TCRdb ran MiXCR on the RT-PCR reads. This repertoire shows 530,000 or so distinct CDR3 sequences, 12% found once; its top ten account for about 9.4%. Points from the study as a whole: Authors suggested few new T cells are recruited by each seasonal influenza vaccination.

This clonotype was counted a few times. Its target is not known. In germline, CDR1 is LNHDA, CDR2 SQIVND (reference sequence). Trimming pared 8 bases from V and 4 bases from J, leaving 9 bases between. The CDR3 contains 12 residues. The chain employs TRBV19 and TRBJ2-1, with TRBD1 as a possible D gene (6 bases). The source is a man aged 50 to 59 who received an inactivated influenza vaccine. This specimen was PBMCs from blood, taken on the day of vaccination. CDR3 protein: CASWQGYNEQFF. DNA for the CDR3: TGTGCCAGTTGGCAGGGGTACAATGAGCAGTTCTTC.